The present TCR beta chain was sequenced within a study of T cell repertoires in cytomegalovirus infection. Whole-study context: Evidence of both CMV infection and a matching HLA type came from public TCR beta signatures. Regarding the study as a whole: Using cumulative public TCR beta family frequency, the authors identified those who carried CMV together with the relevant HLA.

TCRdb re-called the reads with MiXCR, one entry per CDR3 protein. Of 450,000 to 600,000 distinct CDR3 sequences in the sample, more than 40% were seen once. Trimming left V 2 bases short and J 7 bases short, with 9 bases between. CDR3 length: 13 amino acids. CDR1 is MNHEY and CDR2 is SVGAGI in the germline V gene. For this clonotype: Its target is unknown.

The TCR was taken from a human donor in good health (CMV status not recorded). Some clones in this sample may be carry-over from other donors' samples. This chain uses TRBV6-5 with TRBJ1-5; no definite D call. Sequencing used cultured PBMCs, obtained from culture after CMV antigen stimulation. The chain's CDR3 is CASSYAASQPQHF. DNA for the CDR3: TGTGCCAGCAGTTACGCTGCCTCGCAGCCCCAGCATTTT.